The 21 T cell receptor beta chains below all came from one sample that was sequenced in a study of cytomegalovirus exposure and HLA in healthy donors. The PCR had 60 Vbeta and 13 Jbeta primers. Clones were read by immunoSEQ multiplex PCR, and TCRdb kept only the in-frame ones, dropping some. The table includes some 150,000 clones, roughly 82% detected once. Input material: PBMCs. Source of these receptors: a man aged 50 to 60 in good health and CMV-seropositive.

The chain has TRBV9 and TRBJ2-1; 12 bases fit TRBD1. The CDR3 is made up of 14 amino acids. J was trimmed by 9 bases and V by 4 bases; bases with no gene match: 5. Germline V lookup: CDR1 SGDLS, CDR2 YYNGEE. CDR3 protein: CASSRGQGAFEQFF. As DNA, the CDR3 is TGTGCCAGCAGCAGGGGACAGGGGGCTTTTGAGCAGTTCTTC.

The chain uses TRBV14 and TRBJ2-1; TRBD1 agrees at 10 bases. This CDR3 is built from 15 residues. Trimming at V came to 6 bases and at J to 6 bases, leaving 8 bases not matched to a gene. Germline loops: CDR1 SGHDN, CDR2 FVKESK. For the CDR3, the DNA is TGTGCCAGCAGTCACTATCGACAGGGGGCCAATGAGCAGTTCTTC. This codes for CASSHYRQGANEQFF.

The chain employs TRBV4-1 and TRBJ1-5; D is uncertain. CDR1 is MGHRA, CDR2 YSYEKL, per germline. V was cut by 4 bases and J by 11 bases, with 15 bases left in between. The CDR3 is 13 amino acids. CDR3 bases: TGCGCCAGCAGCCGAATTGGAACGGGGTCCCAGCATTTT. It translates to CASSRIGTGSQHF.

V and J are TRBV28 and TRBJ1-1; 8 positions agree with TRBD1. The CDR3 contains 15 residues. After removal of 5 bases from V and 0 bases from J, the junction contained 5 bases not matched to a gene. The germline V gene encodes CDR1 MDHEN and CDR2 SYDVKM. CDR3 DNA: TGTGCCAGCAGTCCCCCGGGACAGGTGAACACTGAAGCTTTCTTT. This encodes CASSPPGQVNTEAFF.

The J gene is TRBJ2-1, the V gene TRBV30; 7 bases map to TRBD1. CDR1 is GTSNPN and CDR2 is SVGIG in the germline V gene (reference sequence). The CDR3 consists of 14 residues. The trim removed 0 bases at V and 6 bases at J, leaving 5 bases unmatched. CDR3 amino acids: CAWSVPGGRNEQFF. For the CDR3, the DNA is TGTGCCTGGAGTGTACCAGGGGGACGCAATGAGCAGTTCTTC.

The chain employs TRBV11-2 and TRBJ2-1, with D possibly being TRBD2 (7 bases). CDR1 is SGHAT, CDR2 FQNNGV, per germline. V lost 1 base and J 4 bases, leaving 11 bases between the germline ends. The CDR3 is 15 residues long. The CDR3 bases are TGTGCCAGCAGCTTAGTACGGGGGGCTTACAATGAGCAGTTCTTC. Protein product: CASSLVRGAYNEQFF.

The chain joins TRBV4-3 to TRBJ1-5, with a tentative D call TRBD1 (6 bases). This CDR3 is built from 16 residues. Germline loops: CDR1 LGHNA, CDR2 YSLEER. Trimming removed 0 bases at V and 6 bases at J, with 15 bases between. The CDR3 DNA follows: TGCGCCAGCAGCCAAGAGCGCAACAGGGAGGGTCAGCCCCAGCATTTT. It yields the protein CASSQERNREGQPQHF.

This chain links TRBV7-9 with TRBJ2-7; TRBD2 matches 7 bases. Germline-derived CDR1 and CDR2 are SEHNR and FQNEAQ (reference sequence). V lost 7 bases to trimming and J lost 6 bases; unmatched junction nucleotides: 6. This CDR3 comprises 12 residues. The CDR3 is CASTSGLVEQYF. The CDR3 region has the DNA TGTGCCAGCACTAGCGGACTGGTCGAGCAGTACTTC.

The CDR3 DNA reads as TGTGCCAGCAGCTTTAGGGAGGGCGGCGAGCAGTACTTC. This encodes CASSFREGGEQYF. J is TRBJ2-7 and V is TRBV7-2; 7 bases fit TRBD2. Trimming took 3 bases from V and 6 from J; bases not matched to a gene: 5. The germline gives CDR1 SGHTA, CDR2 FQGNSA. The CDR3 has 13 amino acids.

The J gene is TRBJ1-6, the V gene TRBV5-1; D may be TRBD1 (6 bases). Germline CDR1 reads SGHRS; CDR2 reads YFSETQ. The CDR3 loop spans 16 amino acids. V lost 0 bases and J 10 bases, leaving 17 bases between the germline ends. CDR3 bases: TGCGCCAGCAGCTTGGTTACCCACAGGGTAGGCTCACCCCTCCACTTT. Encoded protein: CASSLVTHRVGSPLHF.

The rearrangement joins TRBV5-1 to TRBJ1-2, with no clear D. The CDR3 has 14 residues. The V end was cut by 6 bases, the J end by 4 bases, with 16 bases between. Per the germline V gene, CDR1 is SGHRS and CDR2 is YFSETQ. The DNA for the CDR3 is TGCGCCAGCAACCCAGGAACTCTCCTCTATGGCTACACCTTC. Protein product: CASNPGTLLYGYTF.

The V gene is TRBV5-5, the J gene TRBJ2-5, with 7 bases lining up with TRBD1. Germline V gene lookup returns CDR1 SGHKS and CDR2 YYEKEE (reference sequence). This CDR3 region has 12 residues. V lost 4 bases and J lost 11; bases outside the gene matches: 8. CDR3 sequence reads: CASSADRPEQYF. In DNA form, the CDR3 reads TGTGCCAGCAGCGCGGACAGGCCGGAGCAGTACTTC.

The chain uses TRBV5-1 and TRBJ1-4; 11 positions agree with TRBD1. The CDR3 length is 16 residues. J lost 2 bases, V lost 4 bases, and 4 bases had no gene match. In germline, CDR1 is SGHRS, CDR2 YFSETQ. The CDR3 loop is CASSPDRGRTNEKLFF. CDR3 sequence (DNA): TGCGCCAGCAGCCCGGACAGGGGGCGTACTAATGAAAAACTGTTTTTT.

The chain recombines TRBV19 with TRBJ1-4; 8 bases agree with TRBD1. This CDR3 has 14 amino acids. Trimming removed 6 bases from V and 6 bases from J; junction bases left unmatched: 6. In germline, CDR1 is LNHDA, CDR2 SQIVND (reference sequence). CDR3 loop: CASSNRGADEKLFF. The CDR3 DNA reads as TGTGCCAGTAGCAACAGGGGGGCGGATGAAAAACTGTTTTTT.

The V and J genes are TRBV29-1 and TRBJ1-2; 9 bases agree with TRBD1. CDR1 and CDR2 from the germline V gene are SQVTM and ANQGSEA. The J segment lost 2 bases and the V segment lost 6 bases, leaving 25 bases of the junction unmatched. The CDR3 has 20 amino acids. The CDR3 spells CSVVDRSVGGGTGLNYGYTF. DNA of the CDR3: TGCAGCGTCGTGGACCGTTCCGTTGGGGGCGGGACAGGGCTAAACTATGGCTACACCTTC.

The chain joins TRBV2 to TRBJ1-5; 7 positions match TRBD1. The CDR3 runs to 15 residues. Per the germline V gene, CDR1 is SNHLY and CDR2 is FYNNEI. With V trimmed by 9 bases and J by 2 bases, 10 bases remained unmatched. The CDR3 loop is CASQEDRDRNQPQHF. The CDR3 bases are TGTGCCAGTCAAGAAGACAGGGACCGCAATCAGCCCCAGCATTTT.

The chain employs TRBV28 and TRBJ1-5; D gene uncertain. V dropped 4 bases and J dropped 4 bases, with 5 bases sitting between them. The V gene's germline CDR1 is MDHEN and CDR2 SYDVKM. This CDR3 is 12 amino acids long. CDR3 sequence: CASSYGNQPQHF. The CDR3 region has the DNA TGTGCCAGCAGTTACGGGAATCAGCCCCAGCATTTT.

In its sample, this clone was seen a few times. The V and J genes are TRBV4-1 and TRBJ2-5, with D uncertain. This CDR3 comprises 16 residues. Germline CDR1 is MGHRA and CDR2 is YSYEKL. Trimming removed 0 bases at V and 5 bases at J, with 16 bases between. The CDR3 DNA follows: TGCGCCAGCAGCCAAGAGAGCGAGCTCCCTCGGGAGACCCAGTACTTC. Amino acids: CASSQESELPRETQYF.

The V call is TRBV5-1, the J call TRBJ2-5; 9 bases are shared with TRBD1. Germline values: CDR1 SGHRS, CDR2 YFSETQ. The CDR3 runs 15 residues. The V segment lost 4 bases and the J segment 7 bases; nucleotides outside the gene matches: 11. The CDR3 DNA is TGCGCCAGCAGCCCAGAATTAGGACAGGGGATGACCCAGTACTTC. As protein: CASSPELGQGMTQYF.

This rearrangement joins TRBV7-2 to TRBJ2-7; 8 positions agree with TRBD2. Germline assignment: CDR1 SGHTA and CDR2 FQGNSA. V lost 3 bases to trimming and J lost 4 bases; unmatched junction nucleotides: 11. The CDR3 has 16 amino acids. CDR3 amino acids: CASSLTWELAAYEQYF. The CDR3 DNA sequence: TGTGCCAGCAGCTTGACTTGGGAACTAGCGGCTTACGAGCAGTACTTC.

The chain joins TRBV6-6 to TRBJ2-2; D not resolved. The germline V gene encodes CDR1 MNHNY and CDR2 SVGAGI (reference sequence). Trimming took 6 bases from V and 4 from J, leaving 12 bases between them. CDR3 length: 14 residues. CDR3 nucleotides: TGTGCCAGCAGCCAATTACCGGGCACCGGGGAGCTGTTTTTT. This codes for CASSQLPGTGELFF.